This T cell receptor beta chain was documented in a study of a mutant IDH1 vaccine in newly diagnosed glioma. In the study overall: Commencement of vaccination occurred 4-6 weeks following radiotherapy alone, or concurrently with temozolomide cycles. Antecedent treatment encompassed radiotherapy, temozolomide, or their combination; the majority received both. There were approximately 60% males and around 40% females among treated patients, whose mean age was approximately 40 years.

Time point: week 23, last vaccination. The content of each vaccine dose was 300 ug of mutant IDH1 20-mer peptide, and topical imiquimod accompanied it. Turning to this clone: Its target is unknown.

TCRdb's copy holds only in-frame clones and misses some; the assay was immunoSEQ multiplex PCR. The sample lists approximately 66,000 clones, about 87% occurring once. The clonotype was recovered from a man between 18 and 35 years old with glioma. The specimen was PBMCs, collected from a glioma patient whose treatment included an IDH1 peptide vaccine.

The CDR3 DNA reads as TGCAGTGCCGACCTGGCGCACGAGCAGTACTTC. The encoded protein is CSADLAHEQYF. V and J are TRBV20-1 and TRBJ2-7; D remains ambiguous. Germline V CDR1 and CDR2: DFQATT, SNEGSKA (reference sequence). The CDR3 is 11 amino acids. With 6 bases removed from V and 5 bases from J, the gap between germline ends came to 11 bases.